These 2 T cell receptor beta chains came from one sample sequenced in a study of T cells after somatic rescue of genetic block. The method was immunoSEQ multiplex PCR; TCRdb's version includes in-frame clones alone and lacks a portion of them. The sample yields approximately 67,000 clones, roughly 94% seen once. Material for sequencing was peripheral blood mononuclear cells (PBMCs). The receptors were sampled from a middle-aged man.

This clone was picked up a small number of times. The V call is TRBV4-1, the J call TRBJ2-5, with D unclear. The CDR3 has 15 amino acids. The V and J ends lost 1 base and 3 bases respectively, with 12 bases between them. Germline V CDR1 and CDR2: MGHRA, YSYEKL. CDR3 protein: CASSQVRDGKETQYF. The DNA for the CDR3 is TGCGCCAGCAGCCAAGTACGAGACGGAAAAGAGACCCAGTACTTC.

J is TRBJ2-7 and V is TRBV5-4, with 11 bases matching TRBD2. The CDR3 is 15 amino acids. J gave up 5 bases and V 3 bases, and 7 bases lay outside the gene matches. CDR1 and CDR2 (germline): SGHNT, YYREEE (reference sequence). CDR3 coding DNA: TGTGCCAGCAGCTCTAAGACTAGCGGGACCCACGAGCAGTACTTC. Protein product: CASSSKTSGTHEQYF.